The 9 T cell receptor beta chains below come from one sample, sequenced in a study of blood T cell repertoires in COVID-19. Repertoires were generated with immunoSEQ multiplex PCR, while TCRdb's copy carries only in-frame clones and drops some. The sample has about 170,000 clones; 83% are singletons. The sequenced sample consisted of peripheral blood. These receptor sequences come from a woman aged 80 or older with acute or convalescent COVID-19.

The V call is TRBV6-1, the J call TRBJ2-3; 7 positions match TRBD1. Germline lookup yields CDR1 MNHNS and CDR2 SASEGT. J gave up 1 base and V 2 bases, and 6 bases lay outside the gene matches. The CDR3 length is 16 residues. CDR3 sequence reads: CASSEPPGQGTDTQYF. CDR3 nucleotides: TGTGCCAGCAGTGAACCCCCCGGACAGGGCACAGATACGCAGTATTTT.

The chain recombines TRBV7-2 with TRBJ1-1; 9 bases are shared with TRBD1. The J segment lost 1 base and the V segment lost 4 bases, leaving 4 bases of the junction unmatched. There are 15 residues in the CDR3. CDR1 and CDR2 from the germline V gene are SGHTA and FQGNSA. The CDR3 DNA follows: TGTGCCAGCAGCTCTCTGACAGGGGGGAACACTGAAGCTTTCTTT. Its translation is CASSSLTGGNTEAFF.

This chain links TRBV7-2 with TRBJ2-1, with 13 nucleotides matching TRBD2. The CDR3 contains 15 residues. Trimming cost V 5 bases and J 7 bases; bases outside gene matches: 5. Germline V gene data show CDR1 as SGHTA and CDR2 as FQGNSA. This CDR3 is CASSQTSGRRNEQFF. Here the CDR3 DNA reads TGTGCCAGCAGCCAGACTAGCGGGAGGAGGAATGAGCAGTTCTTC.

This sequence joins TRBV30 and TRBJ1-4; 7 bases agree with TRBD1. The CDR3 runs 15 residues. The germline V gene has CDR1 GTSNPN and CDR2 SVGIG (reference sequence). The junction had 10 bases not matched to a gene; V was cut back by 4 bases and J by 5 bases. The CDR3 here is CAWKPPGQWNEKLFF. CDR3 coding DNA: TGTGCCTGGAAACCTCCGGGACAGTGGAATGAAAAACTGTTTTTT.

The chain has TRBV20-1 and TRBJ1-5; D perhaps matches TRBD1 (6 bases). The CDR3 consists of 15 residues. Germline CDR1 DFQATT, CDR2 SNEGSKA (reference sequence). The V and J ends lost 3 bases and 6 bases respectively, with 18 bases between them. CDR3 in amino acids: CSASSGGGTIQPQHF. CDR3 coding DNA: TGCAGTGCTAGTTCCGGGGGGGGGACAATTCAGCCCCAGCATTTT.

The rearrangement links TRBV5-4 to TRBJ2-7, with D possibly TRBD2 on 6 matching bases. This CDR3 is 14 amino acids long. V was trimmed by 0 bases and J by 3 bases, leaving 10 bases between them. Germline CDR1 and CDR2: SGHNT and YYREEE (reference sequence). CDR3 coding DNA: TGTGCCAGCAGCTTGGGCGGGATATTCTACGAGCAGTACTTC. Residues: CASSLGGIFYEQYF.

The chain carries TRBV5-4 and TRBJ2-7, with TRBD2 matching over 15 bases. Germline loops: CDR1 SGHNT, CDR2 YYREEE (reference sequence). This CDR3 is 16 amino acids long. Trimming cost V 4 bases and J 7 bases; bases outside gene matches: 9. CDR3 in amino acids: CASSPWTSGRAGEQYF. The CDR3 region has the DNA TGTGCCAGCAGCCCCTGGACTAGCGGGAGGGCAGGGGAGCAGTACTTC.

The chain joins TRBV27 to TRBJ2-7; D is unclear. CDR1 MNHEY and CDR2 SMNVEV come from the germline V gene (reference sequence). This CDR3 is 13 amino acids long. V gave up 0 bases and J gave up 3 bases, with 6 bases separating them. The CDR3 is CASSLSVGYEQYF. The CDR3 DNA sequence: TGTGCCAGCAGTTTATCGGTCGGCTACGAGCAGTACTTC.

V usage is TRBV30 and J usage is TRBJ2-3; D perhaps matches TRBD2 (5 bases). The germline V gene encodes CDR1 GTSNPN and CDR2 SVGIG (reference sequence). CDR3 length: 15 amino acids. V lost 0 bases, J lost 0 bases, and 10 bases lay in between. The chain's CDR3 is CAWSVKTGSTDTQYF. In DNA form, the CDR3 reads TGTGCCTGGAGTGTAAAAACGGGGAGCACAGATACGCAGTATTTT.